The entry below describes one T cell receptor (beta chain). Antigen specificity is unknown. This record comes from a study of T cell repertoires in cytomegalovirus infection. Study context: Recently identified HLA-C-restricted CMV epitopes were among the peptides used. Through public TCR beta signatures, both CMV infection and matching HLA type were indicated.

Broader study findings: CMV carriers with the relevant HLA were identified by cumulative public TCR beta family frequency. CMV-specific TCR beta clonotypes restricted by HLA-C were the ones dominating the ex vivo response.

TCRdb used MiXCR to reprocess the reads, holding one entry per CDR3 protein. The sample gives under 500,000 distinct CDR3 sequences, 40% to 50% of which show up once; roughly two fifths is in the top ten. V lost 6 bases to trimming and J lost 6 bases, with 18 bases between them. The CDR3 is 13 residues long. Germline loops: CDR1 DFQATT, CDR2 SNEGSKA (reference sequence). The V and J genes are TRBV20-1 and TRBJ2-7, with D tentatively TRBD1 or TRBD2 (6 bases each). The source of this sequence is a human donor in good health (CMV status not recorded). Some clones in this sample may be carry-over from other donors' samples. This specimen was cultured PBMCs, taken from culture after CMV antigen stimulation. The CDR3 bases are TGCAGTGCGCACCCAATGGAGGGGGTCGAGCAGTACTTC. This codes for CSAHPMEGVEQYF.